This TCR beta chain stems from a study of OX40 agonist ivuxolimab in advanced cancers. The table came from immunoSEQ multiplex PCR; TCRdb's copy has only in-frame clones and leaves some out. The table records 65,000 to 85,000 clones, approximately 85% of them present only once. In regard to this clone: Its antigen is still unknown.

Broader study findings: CD8+ T cells were the subset that, on average, had more expanded clones than CD4+.

The CDR3 has 14 residues. Germline lookup yields CDR1 SEHNR and CDR2 FQNEAQ (reference sequence). V lost 5 bases, J lost 12 bases, and 23 bases lay in between. The sequence was obtained from an adult with an advanced solid tumor such as melanoma, head and neck, liver or kidney cancer. Specimen: CD4+ or CD8+ T cells sorted from blood, collected in a trial of the OX40 agonist ivuxolimab. The chain couples TRBV7-9 to TRBJ2-7, with D maybe TRBD1 (6 bases). For the CDR3, the DNA is TGTGCCAGCAGCCCCAACTTCGTTTGGGACACTGCGTACTTC. Residues: CASSPNFVWDTAYF.